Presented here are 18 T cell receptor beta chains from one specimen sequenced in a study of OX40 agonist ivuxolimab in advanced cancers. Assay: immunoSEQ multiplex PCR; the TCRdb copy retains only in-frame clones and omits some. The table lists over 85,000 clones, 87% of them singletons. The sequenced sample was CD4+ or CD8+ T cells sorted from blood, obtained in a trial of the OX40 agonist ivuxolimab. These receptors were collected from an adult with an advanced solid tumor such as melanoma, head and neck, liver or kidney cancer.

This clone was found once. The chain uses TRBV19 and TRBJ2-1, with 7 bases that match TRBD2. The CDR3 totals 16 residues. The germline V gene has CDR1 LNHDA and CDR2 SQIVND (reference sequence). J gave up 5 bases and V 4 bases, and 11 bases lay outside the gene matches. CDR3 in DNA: TGTGCCAGTAGTACTCGATCTAGTGGGGGGGACAATGAGCAGTTCTTC. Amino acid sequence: CASSTRSSGGDNEQFF.

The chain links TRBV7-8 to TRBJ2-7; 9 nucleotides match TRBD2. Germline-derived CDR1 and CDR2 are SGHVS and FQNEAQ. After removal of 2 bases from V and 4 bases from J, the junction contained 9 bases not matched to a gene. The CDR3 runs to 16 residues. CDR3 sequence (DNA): TGTGCCAGCAGCTTAAGGGCGGGAGGGGGCCTATACGAGCAGTACTTC. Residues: CASSLRAGGGLYEQYF.

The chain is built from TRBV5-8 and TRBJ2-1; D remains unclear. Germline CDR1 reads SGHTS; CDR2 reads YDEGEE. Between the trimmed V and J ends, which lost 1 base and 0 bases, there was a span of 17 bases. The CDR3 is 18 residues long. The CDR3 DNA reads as TGTGCCAGCAGCTTGATCCCGATTCTACTAAGCTCCTACAATGAGCAGTTCTTC. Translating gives CASSLIPILLSSYNEQFF.

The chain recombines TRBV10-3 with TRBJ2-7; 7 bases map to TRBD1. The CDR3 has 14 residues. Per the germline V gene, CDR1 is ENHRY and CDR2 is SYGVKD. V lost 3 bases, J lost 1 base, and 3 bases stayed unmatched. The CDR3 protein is CAISDGQASYEQYF. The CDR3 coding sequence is TGTGCCATCAGTGACGGACAGGCATCCTACGAGCAGTACTTC.

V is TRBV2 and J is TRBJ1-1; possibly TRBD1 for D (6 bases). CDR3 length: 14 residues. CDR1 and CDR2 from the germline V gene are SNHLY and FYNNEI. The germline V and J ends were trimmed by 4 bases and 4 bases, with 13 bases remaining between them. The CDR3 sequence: CASSAAGVSTEAFF. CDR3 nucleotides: TGTGCCAGCAGTGCGGCAGGGGTGAGCACTGAAGCTTTCTTT. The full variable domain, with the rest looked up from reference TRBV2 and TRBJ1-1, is EPEVTQTPSHQVTQMGQEVILRCVPISNHLYFYWYRQILGQKVEFLVSFYNNEISEKSEIFDDQFSVERPDGSNFTLKIRSTKLEDSAMYFCASSAAGVSTEAFFGQGTRLTVV.

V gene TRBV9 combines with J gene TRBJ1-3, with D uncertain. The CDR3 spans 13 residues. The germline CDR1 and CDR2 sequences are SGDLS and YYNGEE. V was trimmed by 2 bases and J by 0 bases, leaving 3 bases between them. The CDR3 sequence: CASSVSSGNTIYF. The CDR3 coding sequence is TGTGCCAGCAGCGTGAGCTCTGGAAACACCATATATTTT.

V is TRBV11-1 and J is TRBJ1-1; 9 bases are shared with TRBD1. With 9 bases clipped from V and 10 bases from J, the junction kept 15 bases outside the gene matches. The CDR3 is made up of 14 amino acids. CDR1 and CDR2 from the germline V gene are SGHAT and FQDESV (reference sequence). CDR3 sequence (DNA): TGTGCCAGAATACCGGGACAGGGTCGTTATCGAGCTTTCTTT. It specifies CARIPGQGRYRAFF.

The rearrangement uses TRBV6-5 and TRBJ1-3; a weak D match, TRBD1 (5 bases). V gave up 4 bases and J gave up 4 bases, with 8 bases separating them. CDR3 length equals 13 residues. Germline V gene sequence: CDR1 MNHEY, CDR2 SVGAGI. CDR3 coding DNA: TGTGCCAGCAGTTCGGGACCCGGAAACACCATATATTTT. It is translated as CASSSGPGNTIYF.

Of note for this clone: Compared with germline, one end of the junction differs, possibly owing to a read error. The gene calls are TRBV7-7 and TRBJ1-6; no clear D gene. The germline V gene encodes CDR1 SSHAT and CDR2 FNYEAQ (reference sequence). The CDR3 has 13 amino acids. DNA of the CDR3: TGTGCTAGCAGCTTAGATAGCAATTCACCCCTCCACTTT. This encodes CASSLDSNSPLHF. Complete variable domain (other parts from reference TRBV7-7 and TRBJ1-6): GAGVSQSPRYKVTKRGQDVTLRCDPISSHATLYWYQQALGQGPEFLTYFNYEAQPDKSGLPSDRFSAERPEGSISTLTIQRTEQRDSAMYRCASSLDSNSPLHFGNGTRLTVT.

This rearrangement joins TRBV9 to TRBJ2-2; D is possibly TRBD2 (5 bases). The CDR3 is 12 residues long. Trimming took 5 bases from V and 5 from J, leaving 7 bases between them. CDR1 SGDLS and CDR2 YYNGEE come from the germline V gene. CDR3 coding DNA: TGTGCCAGCAGGCCGGGGACCGGGGAGCTGTTTTTT. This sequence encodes CASRPGTGELFF.

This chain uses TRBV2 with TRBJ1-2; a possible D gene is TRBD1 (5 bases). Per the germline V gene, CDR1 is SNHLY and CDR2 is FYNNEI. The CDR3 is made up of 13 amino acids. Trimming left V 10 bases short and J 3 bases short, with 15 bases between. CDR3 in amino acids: CATQRGSDYGYTF. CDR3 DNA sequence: TGTGCCACCCAGAGGGGCTCGGACTATGGCTACACCTTC.

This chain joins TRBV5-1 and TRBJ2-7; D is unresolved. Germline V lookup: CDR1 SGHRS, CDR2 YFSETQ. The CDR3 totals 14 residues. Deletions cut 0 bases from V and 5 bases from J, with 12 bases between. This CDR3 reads CASSLEGLMDEQYF. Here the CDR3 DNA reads TGCGCCAGCAGCTTGGAGGGTCTTATGGACGAGCAGTACTTC.

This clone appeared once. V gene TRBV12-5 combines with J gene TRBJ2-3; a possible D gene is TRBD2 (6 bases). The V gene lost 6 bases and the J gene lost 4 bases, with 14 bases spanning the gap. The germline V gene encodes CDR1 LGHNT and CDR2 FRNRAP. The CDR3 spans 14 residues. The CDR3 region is CASGPGLSADTQYF. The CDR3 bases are TGTGCTAGTGGACCGGGACTGTCAGCAGATACGCAGTATTTT.

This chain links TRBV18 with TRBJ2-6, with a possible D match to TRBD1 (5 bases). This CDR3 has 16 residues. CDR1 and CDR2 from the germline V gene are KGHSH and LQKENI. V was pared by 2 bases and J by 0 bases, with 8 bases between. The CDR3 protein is CASSPRGNSGANVLTF. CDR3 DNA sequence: TGTGCCAGCTCACCAAGGGGAAACTCTGGGGCCAACGTCCTGACTTTC.

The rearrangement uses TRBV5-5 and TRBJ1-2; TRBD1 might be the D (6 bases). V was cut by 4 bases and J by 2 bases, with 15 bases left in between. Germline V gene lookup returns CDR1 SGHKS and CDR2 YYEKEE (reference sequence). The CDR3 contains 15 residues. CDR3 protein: CASSPGGAENYGYTF. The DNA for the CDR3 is TGTGCCAGCAGCCCGGGGGGGGCGGAGAACTATGGCTACACCTTC.

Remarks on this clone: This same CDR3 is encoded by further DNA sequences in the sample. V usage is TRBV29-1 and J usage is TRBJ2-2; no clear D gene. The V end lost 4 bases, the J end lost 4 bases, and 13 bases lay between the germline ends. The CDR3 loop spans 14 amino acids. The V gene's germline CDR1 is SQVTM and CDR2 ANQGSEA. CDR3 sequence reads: CSVGWGLGTGELFF. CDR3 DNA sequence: TGCAGCGTTGGGTGGGGTCTGGGCACCGGGGAGCTGTTTTTT.

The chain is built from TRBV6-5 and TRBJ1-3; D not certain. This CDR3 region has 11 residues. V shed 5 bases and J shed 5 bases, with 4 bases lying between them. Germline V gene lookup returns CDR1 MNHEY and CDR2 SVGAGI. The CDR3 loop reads CASSERNTIYF. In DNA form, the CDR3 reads TGTGCCAGCAGTGAAAGAAACACCATATATTTT.

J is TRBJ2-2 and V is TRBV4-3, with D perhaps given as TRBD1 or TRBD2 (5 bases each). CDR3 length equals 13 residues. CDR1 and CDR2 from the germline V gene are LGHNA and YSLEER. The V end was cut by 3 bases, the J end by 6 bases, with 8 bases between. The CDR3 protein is CASSQRGAGELFF. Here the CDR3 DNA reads TGCGCCAGCAGCCAGAGGGGTGCCGGGGAGCTGTTTTTT.